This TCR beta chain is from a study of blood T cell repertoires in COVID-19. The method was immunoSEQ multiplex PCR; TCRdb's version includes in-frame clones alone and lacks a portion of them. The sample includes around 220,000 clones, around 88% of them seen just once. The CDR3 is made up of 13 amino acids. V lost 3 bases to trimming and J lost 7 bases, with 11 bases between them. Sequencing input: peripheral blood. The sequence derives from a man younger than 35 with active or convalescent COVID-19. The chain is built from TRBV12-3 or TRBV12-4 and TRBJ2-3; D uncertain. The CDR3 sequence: CASSFPGQNTQYF. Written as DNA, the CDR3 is TGTGCCAGCAGTTTTCCGGGTCAGAATACGCAGTATTTT.